A selection of T cell receptor beta chains follows, all from one sample in a study of blood T cell repertoires in COVID-19. Data came from immunoSEQ multiplex PCR; TCRdb stores just in-frame clones and leaves some out. The table shows around 80,000 clones, with roughly 82% occurring only once. What was sequenced was peripheral blood. The source is an elderly man with acute or convalescent COVID-19. The CDR3 runs from the conserved cysteine through the conserved F or W. The D gene is left open where the match is weak. Some rows mark clone size as missing; the rest say once, few, many or name a class of expanded clone.

abundance | j_gene | v_gene | d_gene | CDR3nt | CDR3aa
NA | TRBJ2-3 | TRBV28 | TRBD2 | TGTGCCAGCAGTTTCGGGTTAGCGGGGGGACGAGATACGCAGTATTTT | CASSFGLAGGRDTQYF
few | TRBJ2-3 | TRBV10-1 | TRBD2 | TGCGCCAGCAGTGAAGCTAGCGGGGGGGCCTCAGATACGCAGTATTTT | CASSEASGGASDTQYF
NA | TRBJ2-7 | TRBV4-2 | TRBD1 | TGTGCCAGCAGCCGAGATTCCGGGACAGGGACATCTTACGAGCAGTACTTC | CASSRDSGTGTSYEQYF
NA | TRBJ2-3 | TRBV4-2 | TRBD2 | TGTGCCAGCAGCCAGAGACTAGCGGGGGGTAAGACAGATACGCAGTATTTT | CASSQRLAGGKTDTQYF
NA | TRBJ2-1 | TRBV15 | NA | TGTGCCACCAGCAATTTGGGGGGTAATGAGCAGTTCTTC | CATSNLGGNEQFF
once | TRBJ2-6 | TRBV5-1 | TRBD2 | TGCGCCAGCAGGGCGGGACTAGCAGCTGGGGCCAACGTCCTGACTTTC | CASRAGLAAGANVLTF
NA | TRBJ2-1 | TRBV19 | TRBD1 | TGTGCCAGTAGTGTAGATCACAGGGGGCGGAGGAATGAGCAGTTCTTC | CASSVDHRGRRNEQFF
NA | TRBJ1-4 | TRBV11-2 | NA | TGTGCCAGCAGCTCGCGGGAAAAACTGTTTTTT | CASSSREKLFF
NA | TRBJ2-3 | TRBV2 | TRBD2 | TGTGCCAGCAGTGAAGCGAGTGGACTAGCGGGGGTCCTCACAGATACGCAGTATTTT | CASSEASGLAGVLTDTQYF
NA | TRBJ2-7 | TRBV9 | TRBD2 | TGTGCCAGCAGCGTGGGTAGTTCCAGGCTAGCGGGGGGGTGTAGCTCCTACGAGCAGTACTTC | CASSVGSSRLAGGCSSYEQYF
NA | TRBJ1-2 | TRBV7-6 | TRBD1 | TGTGCCAGCAGCGCGATGACAGGGGGCTTAGGTGGCTACACCTTC | CASSAMTGGLGGYTF
NA | TRBJ1-3 | TRBV7-8 | TRBD1 | TGTGCCAGCAGCCTAGACAGGGGGATCGGGAACACCATATATTTT | CASSLDRGIGNTIYF
NA | TRBJ2-1 | TRBV20-1 | NA | TGCAGTGCGTCCGACAATGAGCAGTTCTTC | CSASDNEQFF
NA | TRBJ1-2 | TRBV4-1 | TRBD1 | TGCGCCAGCAGCCAACCTCCGGGACAGCTTTCTTATGGCTACACCTTC | CASSQPPGQLSYGYTF
once | TRBJ2-7 | TRBV6-2/TRBV6-3 | TRBD2 | TGTGCCAGCAGTGCTAGAAGCGGGGCACCCTCCTACGAGCAGTACTTC | CASSARSGAPSYEQYF
few | TRBJ2-7 | TRBV23-1 | TRBD1 | TGCGCCAGCAGTCAATGGGACAGGGTCACCTCCTACGAGCAGTACTTC | CASSQWDRVTSYEQYF
NA | TRBJ1-5 | TRBV6-2/TRBV6-3 | TRBD1 | TGTGCCAGCAGTGGGGCGACAGGGTCAGGGTCATATAGCAATCAGCCCCAGCATTTT | CASSGATGSGSYSNQPQHF
NA | TRBJ1-1 | TRBV3-1/TRBV3-2 | TRBD1 | TGTGCCAGCAGCCAAACAGGGGGCTCGGCTGAAGCTTTCTTT | CASSQTGGSAEAFF
NA | TRBJ2-5 | TRBV4-1 | NA | TGCGCCAGCAGCCAAGATGCCGGGGTTCAAGAGACCCAGTACTTC | CASSQDAGVQETQYF
NA | TRBJ1-4 | TRBV19 | NA | TGTGCCAGTAGTATAGCTCGACAGGACGGTAATGAAAAACTGTTTTTT | CASSIARQDGNEKLFF
NA | TRBJ1-2 | TRBV28 | NA | TGTGCCAGCATTCCCACAGGGAGGGGCTATGGCTACACCTTC | CASIPTGRGYGYTF
NA | TRBJ1-1 | TRBV14 | NA | TGTGCCAGCAGCAGCCGGGACTACACTGAAGCTTTCTTT | CASSSRDYTEAFF
NA | TRBJ1-1 | TRBV21-1 | NA | TGTGCCAGCAGCAACAGGGGGCCGAACACTGAAGCTTTCTTT | CASSNRGPNTEAFF
NA | TRBJ2-6 | TRBV29-1 | NA | TGCAGCGTTGCATTCCCCTCTGGGGCCAACGTCCTGACTTTC | CSVAFPSGANVLTF
NA | TRBJ1-6 | TRBV19 | NA | TGTGCCAGTAGTGCCGTGGGAGGGGGGATATCACCCCTCCACTTT | CASSAVGGGISPLHF
NA | TRBJ2-1 | TRBV24-1 | TRBD1 | TGTGCCACCAGTGTCGGGACAGGGGCCCCCAATGAGCAGTTCTTC | CATSVGTGAPNEQFF
few | TRBJ1-6 | TRBV21-1 | NA | TGTGCCAGCAGCAGGACAGGGGATGGCTATAATTCACCCCTCCACTTT | CASSRTGDGYNSPLHF